Listed below are T cell receptor beta chains from one sample, sequenced in a study of radiotherapy plus CTLA-4 blockade in lung cancer. Generated by immunoSEQ multiplex PCR, the TCRdb table keeps only in-frame clones and is missing some. This repertoire shows 80,000 or so clones, 78% found once; its top ten account for 22%. This material consisted of peripheral blood, taken from a patient treated with radiotherapy plus ipilimumab. The receptors shown here come from a human donor with non-small cell lung cancer whose response to radiotherapy plus ipilimumab could not be evaluated. Some clones in this sample may be carry-over from other donors' samples. CDR3s include the opening cysteine and the closing phenylalanine or tryptophan. D genes are given only for firm matches. Clone size appears in some rows only: once, few, many, or a class for an expanded clone.

>TRBJ1-1|NA|TRBV19|NA
TGTGCCAGTAGTTCCGGGGTGAACACTGAAGCTTTCTTT
CASSSGVNTEAFF
>TRBJ1-2|NA|TRBV27|NA
TGTGCCAGCAGTTTTAGGGGAACCCGCTATGGCTACACCTTC
CASSFRGTRYGYTF
>TRBJ2-2|NA|TRBV18|NA
TGTGCCAGTCCAGGACAGCCCACCGGGGAGCTGTTTTTT
CASPGQPTGELFF
>TRBJ1-1|NA|TRBV6-1|NA
TGTGCCAGCAGCGCCGGGGGTTCGATGAACACTGAAGCTTTCTTT
CASSAGGSMNTEAFF
>TRBJ2-1|NA|TRBV23-1|NA
TGCGCCAGCAGTCAACTAGTTCCATTGGGGCTCACCGACAATGAGCAGTTCTTC
CASSQLVPLGLTDNEQFF
>TRBJ1-1|TRBD1|TRBV5-1|NA
TGCGCCAGCAGCTCCGGGACAGCGATGGGGAATACTGAAGCTTTCTTT
CASSSGTAMGNTEAFF
>TRBJ2-5|TRBD2|TRBV27|NA
TGTGCCAGCAGTCAGCGGGGAGGGACCCAGTACTTC
CASSQRGGTQYF
>TRBJ1-6|NA|TRBV28|NA
TGTGCCAGCAGTCCCGGGGGGGGCAGGTCACCCCTCCACTTT
CASSPGGGRSPLHF
>TRBJ2-3|NA|TRBV29-1|NA
TGCAGCGTTGAGAGGGGGGGAAGAGATACGCAGTATTTT
CSVERGGRDTQYF
>TRBJ2-5|NA|TRBV2|NA
TGTGCCAGCAGTGCACGAGAATCGGAGACCCAGTACTTC
CASSARESETQYF
>TRBJ2-5|TRBD1|TRBV9|NA
TGTGCCAGCAGCCGGGACAGCCAAGAGACCCAGTACTTC
CASSRDSQETQYF
>TRBJ2-2|TRBD1|TRBV7-7|NA
TGTGCTAGCAGCCCATCGACAGGGGGCTGGACCGGGGAGCTGTTTTTT
CASSPSTGGWTGELFF
>TRBJ2-6|NA|TRBV5-6|NA
TGTGCCAGCAGCTTAACAGGTTCTGGGGCCAACGTCCTGACTTTC
CASSLTGSGANVLTF
>TRBJ1-1|NA|TRBV2|NA
TGTGTCAGCAGTGGACAATTTAACACTGAAGCTTTCTTT
CVSSGQFNTEAFF
>TRBJ2-3|NA|TRBV11-3|NA
TGTGCCAGCAGCTTCGGTCGGGGGACCACAGATACGCAGTATTTT
CASSFGRGTTDTQYF
>TRBJ2-1|NA|TRBV15|NA
TGTGCCACCAGAAACCTCCGAACTAGAAGCTCCTACAATGAGCAGTTCTTC
CATRNLRTRSSYNEQFF
>TRBJ2-3|TRBD2|TRBV11-3|NA
TGTGCCAGCAGCTTGGGGGGGTCAGGCACAGATACGCAGTATTTT
CASSLGGSGTDTQYF
>TRBJ1-1|TRBD1|TRBV6-1|NA
TGTGCCAGCAGTCTAGACCGGACAGGGCAAGCTTTCTTT
CASSLDRTGQAFF
>TRBJ2-1|NA|TRBV6-5|few
TGTGCCAGCAGTGAACAGGATAATTACAATGAGCAGTTCTTC
CASSEQDNYNEQFF
>TRBJ1-1|TRBD1|TRBV5-1|NA
TGCGCCAGCAGCACGGACAGGGGGACTGAAGCTTTCTTT
CASSTDRGTEAFF
>TRBJ1-1|NA|TRBV7-2|few
TGTGCCAGCAGCCCCGCGACAGAAAACACTGAAGCTTTCTTT
CASSPATENTEAFF
>TRBJ1-3|NA|TRBV13|NA
TGTGCCAGCAGCCCAATGGGGGGACCGAGCTCTGGAAACACCATATATTTT
CASSPMGGPSSGNTIYF
>TRBJ2-1|TRBD1|TRBV5-4|NA
TGTGCCAGCAGCCCATGGACAGGGCCGGAGAATGAGCAGTTCTTC
CASSPWTGPENEQFF
>TRBJ2-1|NA|TRBV7-9|NA
TGTGCCAGCAGCCCTTACAATGAGCAGTTCTTC
CASSPYNEQFF
>TRBJ1-6|NA|TRBV27|NA
TGTGCCAGCGCTAAAAGGGGCTCCTATAATTCACCCCTCCACTTT
CASAKRGSYNSPLHF
>TRBJ2-7|NA|TRBV13|NA
TGTGCCAGCAGACCTTCAGGGGCCCCCTTGGAGCAGTACTTC
CASRPSGAPLEQYF
>TRBJ1-1|NA|TRBV14|NA
TGTGCCAGCAGCCCCCCAGAATTCTCGAACACTGAAGCTTTCTTT
CASSPPEFSNTEAFF
>TRBJ2-7|NA|TRBV4-3|NA
TGCGCCAGCAGCCAAGGACTGGCTAGCTCCTACGAGCAGTACTTC
CASSQGLASSYEQYF
>TRBJ1-4|TRBD1|TRBV7-2|NA
TGTGCCAGCAGCCGGGACAGGGGGGTTCGGGAAAAACTGTTTTTT
CASSRDRGVREKLFF
>TRBJ1-4|NA|TRBV5-1|NA
TGCGCCAGCAGCCCGGGGACAACCGGGAGGGAAAAACTGTTTTTT
CASSPGTTGREKLFF
>TRBJ1-2|NA|TRBV5-1|NA
TGCGCCAGCAGCTTGGGCGGGGGCATCTATGGCTACACCTTC
CASSLGGGIYGYTF
>TRBJ2-7|TRBD1|TRBV5-1|NA
TGCGCCAGCAGCCGAACCGGACAGGGGGCCGAGGAGCAGTACTTC
CASSRTGQGAEEQYF
>TRBJ1-1|NA|TRBV5-1|NA
TGCGCCAGCAGCGACCTGCAGGGGAACACTGAAGCTTTCTTT
CASSDLQGNTEAFF
>TRBJ2-7|NA|TRBV28|NA
TGTGCCAGCAGCCTTCCCTTGGGCCGGCGATTTCTCTCCTACGAGCAGTACTTC
CASSLPLGRRFLSYEQYF
>TRBJ1-1|NA|TRBV6-5|NA
TGTGCCAGCAGTTACTCCCCGGACAGGAACACTGAAGCTTTCTTT
CASSYSPDRNTEAFF
>TRBJ2-5|NA|TRBV4-2|NA
TGTGCCAGCAGCCAAGATTTTGAGGTCCAAGAGACCCAGTACTTC
CASSQDFEVQETQYF
>TRBJ1-1|NA|TRBV7-6|NA
TGTGCCAGCAGCTTAGGTAGGCAGGCTCTTGGCACTGAAGCTTTCTTT
CASSLGRQALGTEAFF
>TRBJ1-5|TRBD1|TRBV2|NA
TGTGCCAGCAGTGAGCGGTCAGGGGGTAATCAGCCCCAGCATTTT
CASSERSGGNQPQHF
>TRBJ2-7|NA|TRBV2|NA
TGTGCCACCACAAACTACGAGCAGTACTTC
CATTNYEQYF
>TRBJ2-1|TRBD1|TRBV14|NA
TGTGCCAGCAGCCCCCCGGGGGACAGGGTGTCCAATGAGCAGTTCTTC
CASSPPGDRVSNEQFF
>TRBJ2-7|NA|TRBV28|NA
TGTGCCAGCAGTTCCTGGACCAGGGAAACCCTCTACGAGCAGTACTTC
CASSSWTRETLYEQYF
>TRBJ1-1|NA|TRBV5-1|NA
TGCGCCAGCAGCCCCCGGGGGGGATCTGAAGCTTTCTTT
CASSPRGGSEAFF
>TRBJ2-1|NA|TRBV5-1|NA
TGCGCCAGCAGCTTAGGGGCGGCCTTCAATGAGCAGTTCTTC
CASSLGAAFNEQFF
>TRBJ1-5|TRBD1|TRBV19|NA
TGTGCCAGTAGTACGACCGGACAGGGCTATAGCAATCAGCCCCAGCATTTT
CASSTTGQGYSNQPQHF
>TRBJ1-4|NA|TRBV9|NA
TGTGCCAGCAGCCCGGACAGTGCGGATGAAAAACTGTTTTTT
CASSPDSADEKLFF
>TRBJ1-2|TRBD1|TRBV7-9|NA
TGTGCCAGCAGCCTCCGACAGGGGGCGGAAAACTATGGCTACACCTTC
CASSLRQGAENYGYTF
>TRBJ2-1|TRBD1|TRBV19|NA
TGTGCCAGTAGTTCTCGGGACAGATACAATGAGCAGTTCTTC
CASSSRDRYNEQFF
>TRBJ1-2|NA|TRBV19|once
TGTGCCAGTAGGACACCGGGACTAACCAACTATGGCTACACCTTC
CASRTPGLTNYGYTF
>TRBJ1-1|NA|TRBV7-7|NA
TGTGCTAGCAGCTTAGAGAGGAACACTGAAGCTTTCTTT
CASSLERNTEAFF
>TRBJ1-2|NA|TRBV18|once
TGTGCCAGCTCATCATCGGTAGGGAGTGACTATGGCTACACCTTC
CASSSSVGSDYGYTF
>TRBJ2-7|TRBD1|TRBV28|NA
TGTGCCAGCAGACCCCAGGGGGCCACCTACGAGCAGTACTTC
CASRPQGATYEQYF
>TRBJ1-3|TRBD1|TRBV11-2|few
TGTGCCAGCAGCTCGACAGGGCCCGGAAACACCATATATTTT
CASSSTGPGNTIYF
>TRBJ2-7|NA|TRBV2|NA
TGTGCCAGCAGTGATCCGGGATTTAAATACGAGCAGTACTTC
CASSDPGFKYEQYF
>TRBJ1-1|TRBD1|TRBV2|NA
TGTGCCAGCCAGGGACAGGTGAACACTGAAGCTTTCTTT
CASQGQVNTEAFF
>TRBJ2-1|NA|TRBV5-1|few
TGCGCCAGCAGCCATGGGGCAGGTTTTTACAATGAGCAGTTCTTC
CASSHGAGFYNEQFF
>TRBJ2-1|TRBD2|TRBV5-6|few
TGTGCCAGCAGCCCTGATAGCGGGGGGCAGGTAAATGAGCAGTTCTTC
CASSPDSGGQVNEQFF
>TRBJ1-2|NA|TRBV9|NA
TGTGCCAGCAGCTCAGGGGCAGGGAGCGGCTACACCTTC
CASSSGAGSGYTF
>TRBJ2-3|TRBD1|TRBV11-2|NA
TGTGCCAGCAGCTTGGGACAGGGGGCTAGGTCAGATACGCAGTATTTT
CASSLGQGARSDTQYF
>TRBJ1-1|TRBD1|TRBV4-1|NA
TGCGCCAGCAGCCATTCACAGGGGGCAGCTGAAGCTTTCTTT
CASSHSQGAAEAFF